These 11 T cell receptor beta chains came from one sample sequenced in a study. TCRdb passed the RT-PCR reads through MiXCR, listing each CDR3 protein once. The data hold approximately 720,000 distinct CDR3 sequences, with 13% to 15% observed a single time. The sample comprised memory CD4+ T cells from blood. Receptor source: a female donor in good health, serving as a healthy control.

This clonotype was counted a few times. At one end, the junction sequence differs from germline, possibly due to a read error. V usage is TRBV6-2 or TRBV6-3 and J usage is TRBJ1-2; D is ambiguous. Germline V gene sequence: CDR1 MNHEY, CDR2 SVGEGT. The CDR3 consists of 13 residues. CDR3 residues: CASSYEDGRRFSF. CDR3 sequence (DNA): TGTGCCAGCAGTTACGAAGACGGACGGCGGTTCTCCTTC.

CDR3 loop: CSARGGSDQPQHF. The CDR3, as DNA: TGCAGTGCTAGGGGGGGGTCGGATCAGCCCCAGCATTTT. The V and J genes are TRBV20-1 and TRBJ1-5; TRBD1 is a possible D gene (5 bases). This CDR3 spans 13 amino acids. V lost 3 bases and J lost 5, with 11 bases in between. Germline V CDR1 and CDR2: DFQATT, SNEGSKA (reference sequence).

This clonotype was detected only a few times. The chain employs TRBV7-2 and TRBJ2-7, with 7 bases fitting TRBD2. The CDR3 spans 16 residues. Per the germline V gene, CDR1 is SGHTA and CDR2 is FQGNSA. The V and J ends lost 2 bases and 1 base, in that order; junction bases with no gene match: 8. DNA for the CDR3: TGTGCCAGCAGCTTACGCCCGGCTAGCGGTTCCTACGAGCAGTACTTC. The encoded protein is CASSLRPASGSYEQYF. The complete variable domain, with remaining parts taken from reference TRBV7-2 and TRBJ2-7, reads GAGVSQSPSNKVTEKGKDVELRCDPISGHTALYWYRQSLGQGLEFLIYFQGNSAPDKSGLPSDRFSAERTGGSVSTLTIQRTQQEDSAVYLCASSLRPASGSYEQYFGPGTRLTVT.

The chain is built from TRBV28 and TRBJ1-3; D is undetermined. CDR1 is MDHEN, CDR2 SYDVKM, per germline. The CDR3 loop spans 11 amino acids. Trimming removed 6 bases at V and 8 bases at J, with 8 bases between. CDR3 sequence reads: CASSLRDTIYF. The CDR3 bases are TGTGCCAGCAGCCTCCGGGACACCATATATTTT.

This clonotype has just a few counts. The chain recombines TRBV30 with TRBJ1-1, with 9 bases aligning to TRBD1. Trimming took 0 bases from V and 4 from J; bases not matched to a gene: 3. Germline CDR1 and CDR2: GTSNPN and SVGIG (reference sequence). The length of the CDR3 is 14 residues. The CDR3 is CAWSVDRGSTEAFF. As DNA, the CDR3 is TGTGCCTGGAGTGTAGACAGGGGGAGCACTGAAGCTTTCTTT.

The gene calls are TRBV6-5 and TRBJ2-2; D uncertain. The CDR3 totals 14 residues. Germline V gives CDR1 MNHEY, CDR2 SVGAGI. Trimming cost V 5 bases and J 7 bases, with 14 bases left between them. The chain's CDR3 is CASSGKRMGGELFF. For the CDR3, the DNA is TGTGCCAGCAGTGGGAAGAGGATGGGCGGGGAGCTGTTTTTT.

This clonotype was observed at least ten times. The chain couples TRBV24-1 to TRBJ1-5; 9 nucleotides align to TRBD1. CDR1 is KGHDR and CDR2 is SFDVKD in the germline V gene. V dropped 7 bases and J dropped 9; count of bases not matched to a gene: 9. The CDR3 extends over 14 amino acids. This chain's CDR3 is CATSGGQGTLPQHF. The CDR3 coding sequence is TGTGCCACCAGCGGGGGACAGGGCACCTTGCCCCAGCATTTT.

This clonotype was counted at least ten times. The chain employs TRBV6-5 and TRBJ2-2; 12 nucleotides agree with TRBD2. Germline loops: CDR1 MNHEY, CDR2 SVGAGI. Trimming took 0 bases from V and 17 from J; bases not matched to a gene: 13. CDR3 length: 16 residues. CDR3 loop: CASSYSSTSGRKTLFF. CDR3 DNA: TGTGCCAGCAGTTACTCTTCGACTAGCGGGAGAAAAACACTCTTTTTT.

The chain recombines TRBV28 with TRBJ2-2; D is perhaps TRBD1 or TRBD2 (5 bases each). Germline CDR1 reads MDHEN; CDR2 reads SYDVKM. The V gene lost 7 bases and the J gene lost 4 bases, with 19 bases spanning the gap. The CDR3 runs 16 residues. CDR3 sequence: CASIKTGTKITGELFF. The CDR3 region has the DNA TGTGCCAGCATCAAAACCGGGACCAAGATCACCGGGGAGCTGTTTTTT. The complete variable domain, with remaining parts taken from reference TRBV28 and TRBJ2-2, reads DVKVTQSSRYLVKRTGEKVFLECVQDMDHENMFWYRQDPGLGLRLIYFSYDVKMKEKGDIPEGYSVSREKKERFSLILESASTNQTSMYLCASIKTGTKITGELFFGEGSRLTVL.

As regards this clonotype: A much larger clone differs by one base, so this may be a read error. The chain links TRBV27 to TRBJ1-5; TRBD1 is a possible D gene (6 bases). The V and J ends lost 5 bases and 3 bases respectively, with 11 bases between them. The CDR3 sequence is 14 residues long. Germline V gene sequence: CDR1 MNHEY, CDR2 SMNVEV (reference sequence). The CDR3 spells CASSADSVNQPQHF. For the CDR3, the DNA is TGTGCCAGCAGTGCGGACAGTGTCAATCAGCCCCAGCATTTT.

The rearrangement joins TRBV24-1 to TRBJ2-7, with 7 bases identical to TRBD2. After removal of 3 bases from V and 0 bases from J, the junction contained 4 bases not matched to a gene. This CDR3 contains 15 residues. The germline CDR1 and CDR2 sequences are KGHDR and SFDVKD. The CDR3 loop reads CATSDPLADSYEQYF. The CDR3 nucleotides are TGTGCCACCAGTGATCCCCTAGCGGACTCCTACGAGCAGTACTTC.